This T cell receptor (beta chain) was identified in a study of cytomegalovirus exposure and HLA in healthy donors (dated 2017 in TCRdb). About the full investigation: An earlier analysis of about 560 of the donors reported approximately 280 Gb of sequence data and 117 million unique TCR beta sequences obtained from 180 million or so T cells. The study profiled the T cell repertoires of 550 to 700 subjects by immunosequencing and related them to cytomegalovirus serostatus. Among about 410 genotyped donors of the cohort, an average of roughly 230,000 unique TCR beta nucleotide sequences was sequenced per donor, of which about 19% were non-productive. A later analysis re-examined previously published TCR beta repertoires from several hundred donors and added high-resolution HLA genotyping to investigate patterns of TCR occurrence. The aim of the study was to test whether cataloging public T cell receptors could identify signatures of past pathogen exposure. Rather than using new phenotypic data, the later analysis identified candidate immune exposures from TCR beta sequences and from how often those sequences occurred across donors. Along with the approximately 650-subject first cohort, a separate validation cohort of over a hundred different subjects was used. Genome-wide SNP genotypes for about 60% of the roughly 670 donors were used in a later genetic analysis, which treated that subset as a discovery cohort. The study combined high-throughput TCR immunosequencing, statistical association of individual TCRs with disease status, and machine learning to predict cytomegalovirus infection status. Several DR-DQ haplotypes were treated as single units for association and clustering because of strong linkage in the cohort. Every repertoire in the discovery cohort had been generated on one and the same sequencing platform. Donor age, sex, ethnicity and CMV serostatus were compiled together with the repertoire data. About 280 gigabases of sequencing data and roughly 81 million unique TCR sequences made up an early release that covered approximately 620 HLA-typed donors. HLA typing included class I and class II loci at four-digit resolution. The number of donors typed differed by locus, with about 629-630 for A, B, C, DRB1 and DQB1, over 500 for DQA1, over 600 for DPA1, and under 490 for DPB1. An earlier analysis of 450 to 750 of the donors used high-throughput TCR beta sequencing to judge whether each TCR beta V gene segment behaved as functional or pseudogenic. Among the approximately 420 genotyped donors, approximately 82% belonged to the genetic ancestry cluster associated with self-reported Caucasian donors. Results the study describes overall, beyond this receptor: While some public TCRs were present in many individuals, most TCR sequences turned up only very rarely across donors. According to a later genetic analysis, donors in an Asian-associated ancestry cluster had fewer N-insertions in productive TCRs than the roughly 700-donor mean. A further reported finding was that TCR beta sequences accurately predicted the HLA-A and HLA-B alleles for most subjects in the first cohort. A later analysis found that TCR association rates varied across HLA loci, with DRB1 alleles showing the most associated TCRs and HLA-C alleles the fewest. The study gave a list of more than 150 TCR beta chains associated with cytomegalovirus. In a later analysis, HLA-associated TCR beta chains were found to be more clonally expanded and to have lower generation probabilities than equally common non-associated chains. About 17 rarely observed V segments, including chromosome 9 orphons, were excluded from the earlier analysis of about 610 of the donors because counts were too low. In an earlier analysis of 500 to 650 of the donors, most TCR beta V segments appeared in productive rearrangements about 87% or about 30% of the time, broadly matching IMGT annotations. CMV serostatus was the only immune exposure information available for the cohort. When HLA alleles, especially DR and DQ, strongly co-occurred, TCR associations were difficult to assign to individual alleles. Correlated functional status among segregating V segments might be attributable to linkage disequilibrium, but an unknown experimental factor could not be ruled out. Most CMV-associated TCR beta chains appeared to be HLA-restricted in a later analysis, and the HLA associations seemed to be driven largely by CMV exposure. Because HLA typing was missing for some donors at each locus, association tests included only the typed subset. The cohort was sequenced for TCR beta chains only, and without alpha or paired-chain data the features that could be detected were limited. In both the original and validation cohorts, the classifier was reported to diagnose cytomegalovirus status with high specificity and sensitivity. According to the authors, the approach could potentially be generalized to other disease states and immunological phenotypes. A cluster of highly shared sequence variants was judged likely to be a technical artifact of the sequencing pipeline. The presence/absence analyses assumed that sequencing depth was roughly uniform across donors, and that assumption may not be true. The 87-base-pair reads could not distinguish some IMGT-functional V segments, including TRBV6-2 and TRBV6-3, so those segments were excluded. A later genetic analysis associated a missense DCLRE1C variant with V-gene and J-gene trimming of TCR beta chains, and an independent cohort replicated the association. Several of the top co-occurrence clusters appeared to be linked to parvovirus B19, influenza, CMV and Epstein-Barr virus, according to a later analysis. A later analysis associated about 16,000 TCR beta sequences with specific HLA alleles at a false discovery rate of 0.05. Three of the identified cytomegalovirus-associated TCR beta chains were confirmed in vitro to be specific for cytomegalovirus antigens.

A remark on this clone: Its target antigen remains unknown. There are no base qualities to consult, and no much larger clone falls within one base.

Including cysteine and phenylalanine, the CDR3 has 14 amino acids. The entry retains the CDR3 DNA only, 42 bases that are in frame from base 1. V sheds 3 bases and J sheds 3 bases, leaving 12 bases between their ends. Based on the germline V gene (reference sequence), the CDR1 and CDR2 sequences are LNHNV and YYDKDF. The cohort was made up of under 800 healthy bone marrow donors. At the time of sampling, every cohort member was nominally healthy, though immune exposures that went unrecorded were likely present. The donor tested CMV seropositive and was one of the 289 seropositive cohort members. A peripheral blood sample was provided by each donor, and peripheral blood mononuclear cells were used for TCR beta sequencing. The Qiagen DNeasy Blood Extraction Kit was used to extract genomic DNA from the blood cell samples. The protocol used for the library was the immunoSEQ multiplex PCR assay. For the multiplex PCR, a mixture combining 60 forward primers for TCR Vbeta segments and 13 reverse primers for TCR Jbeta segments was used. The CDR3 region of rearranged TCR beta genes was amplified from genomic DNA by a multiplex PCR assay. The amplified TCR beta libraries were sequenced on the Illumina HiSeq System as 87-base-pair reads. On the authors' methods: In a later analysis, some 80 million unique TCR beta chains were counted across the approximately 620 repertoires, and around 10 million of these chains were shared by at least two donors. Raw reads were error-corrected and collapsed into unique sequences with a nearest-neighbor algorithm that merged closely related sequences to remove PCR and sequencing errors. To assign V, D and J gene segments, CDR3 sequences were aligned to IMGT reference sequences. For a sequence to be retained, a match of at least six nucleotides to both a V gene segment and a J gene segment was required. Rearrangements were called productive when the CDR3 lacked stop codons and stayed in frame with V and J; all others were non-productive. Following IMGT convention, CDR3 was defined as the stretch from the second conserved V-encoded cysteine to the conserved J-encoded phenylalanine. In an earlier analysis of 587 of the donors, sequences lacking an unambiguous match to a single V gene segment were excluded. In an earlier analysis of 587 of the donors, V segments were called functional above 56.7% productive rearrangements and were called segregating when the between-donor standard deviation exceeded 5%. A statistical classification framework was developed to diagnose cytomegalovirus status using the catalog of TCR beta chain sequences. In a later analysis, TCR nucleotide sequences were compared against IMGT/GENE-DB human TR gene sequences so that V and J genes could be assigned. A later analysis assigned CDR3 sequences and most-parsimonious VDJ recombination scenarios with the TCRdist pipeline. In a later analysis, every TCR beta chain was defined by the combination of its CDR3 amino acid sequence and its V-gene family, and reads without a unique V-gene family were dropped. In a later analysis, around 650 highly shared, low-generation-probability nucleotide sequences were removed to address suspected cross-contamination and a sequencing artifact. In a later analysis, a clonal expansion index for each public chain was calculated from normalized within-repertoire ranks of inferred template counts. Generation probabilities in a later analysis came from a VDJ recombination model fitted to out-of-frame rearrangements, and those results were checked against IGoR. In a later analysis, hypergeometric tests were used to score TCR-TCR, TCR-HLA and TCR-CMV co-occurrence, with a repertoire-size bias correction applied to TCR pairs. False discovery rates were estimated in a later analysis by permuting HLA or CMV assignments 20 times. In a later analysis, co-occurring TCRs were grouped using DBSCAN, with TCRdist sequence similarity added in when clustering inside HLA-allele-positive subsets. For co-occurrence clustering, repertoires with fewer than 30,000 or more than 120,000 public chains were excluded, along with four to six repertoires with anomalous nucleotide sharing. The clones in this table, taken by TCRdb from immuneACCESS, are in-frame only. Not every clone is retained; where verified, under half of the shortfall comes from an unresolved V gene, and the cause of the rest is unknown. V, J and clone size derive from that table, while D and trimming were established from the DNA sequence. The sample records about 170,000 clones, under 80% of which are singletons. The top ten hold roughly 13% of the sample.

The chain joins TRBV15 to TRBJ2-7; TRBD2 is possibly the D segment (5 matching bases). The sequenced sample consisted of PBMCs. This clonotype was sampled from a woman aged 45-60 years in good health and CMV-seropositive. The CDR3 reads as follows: CATSSVFRGYEQYF. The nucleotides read TGTGCCACCAGCAGTGTTTTCCGGGGCTACGAGCAGTACTTC.